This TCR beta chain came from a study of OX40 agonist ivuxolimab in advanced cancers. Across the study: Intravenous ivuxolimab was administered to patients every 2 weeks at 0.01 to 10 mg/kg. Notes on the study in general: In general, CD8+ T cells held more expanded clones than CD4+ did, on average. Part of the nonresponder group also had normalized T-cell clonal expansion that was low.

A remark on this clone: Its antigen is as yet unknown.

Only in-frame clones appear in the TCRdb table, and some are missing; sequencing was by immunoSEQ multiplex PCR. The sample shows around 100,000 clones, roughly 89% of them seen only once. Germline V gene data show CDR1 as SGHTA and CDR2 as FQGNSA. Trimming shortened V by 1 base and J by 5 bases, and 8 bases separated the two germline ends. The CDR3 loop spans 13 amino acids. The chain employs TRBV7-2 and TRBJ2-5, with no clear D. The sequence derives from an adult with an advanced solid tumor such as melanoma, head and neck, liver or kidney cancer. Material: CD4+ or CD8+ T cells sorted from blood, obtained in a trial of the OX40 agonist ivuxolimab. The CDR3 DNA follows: TGTGCCAGCAGCTTAGTTTATGGGGAGACCCAGTACTTC. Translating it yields CASSLVYGETQYF.